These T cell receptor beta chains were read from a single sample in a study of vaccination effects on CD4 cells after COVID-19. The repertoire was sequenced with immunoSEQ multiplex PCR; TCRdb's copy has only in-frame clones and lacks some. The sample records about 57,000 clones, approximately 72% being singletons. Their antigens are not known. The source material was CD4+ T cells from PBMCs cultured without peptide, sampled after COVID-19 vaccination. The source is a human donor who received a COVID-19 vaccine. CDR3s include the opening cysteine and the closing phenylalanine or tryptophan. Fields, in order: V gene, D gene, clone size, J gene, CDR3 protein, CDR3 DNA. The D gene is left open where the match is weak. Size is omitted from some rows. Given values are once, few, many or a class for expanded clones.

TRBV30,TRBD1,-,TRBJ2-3,CAWGQGVSTDTQYF,TGTGCCTGGGGACAGGGTGTGAGCACAGATACGCAGTATTTT
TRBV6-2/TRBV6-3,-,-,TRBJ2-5,CASSLFQETQYF,TGTGCCAGCAGCCTCTTCCAAGAGACCCAGTACTTC
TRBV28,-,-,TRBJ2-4,CASSFGQTVQNIQYF,TGTGCCAGCAGTTTTGGACAGACAGTACAAAACATTCAGTACTTC
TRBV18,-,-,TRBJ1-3,CASSLRTLTGNTIYF,TGTGCCAGCTCACTCCGGACCCTCACCGGAAACACCATATATTTT
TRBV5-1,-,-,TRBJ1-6,CASQVGSEGSSPLHF,TGCGCCAGCCAGGTCGGTTCGGAGGGGAGTTCACCCCTCCACTTT
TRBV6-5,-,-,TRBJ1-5,CASRTEGNQPQHF,TGTGCCAGCAGGACGGAAGGCAATCAGCCCCAGCATTTT
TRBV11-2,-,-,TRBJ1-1,CASSWDRGSEAFF,TGTGCCAGCAGCTGGGACCGGGGGTCTGAAGCTTTCTTT
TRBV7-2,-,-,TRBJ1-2,CASSLVGTVSGYTF,TGTGCCAGCAGCTTAGTGGGAACGGTTAGTGGCTACACCTTC
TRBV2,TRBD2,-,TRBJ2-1,CASVGLAALNEQFF,TGTGCCAGCGTGGGACTAGCGGCGCTCAATGAGCAGTTCTTC
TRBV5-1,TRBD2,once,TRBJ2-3,CASCKAGSLTDTQYF,TGCGCCAGCTGTAAAGCGGGATCGTTGACAGATACGCAGTATTTT
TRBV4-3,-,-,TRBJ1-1,CASSRDKDTEAFF,TGCGCCAGCAGCCGAGACAAGGACACTGAAGCTTTCTTT
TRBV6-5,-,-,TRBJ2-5,CASNPWGLQETQYF,TGTGCCAGCAACCCCTGGGGGTTACAGGAGACCCAGTACTTC
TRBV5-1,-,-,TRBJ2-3,CASSLRYSTDTQYF,TGCGCCAGCAGCTTGAGGTATAGCACAGATACGCAGTATTTT
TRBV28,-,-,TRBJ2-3,CASSLYRGASDTQYF,TGTGCCAGCAGTTTATATCGCGGGGCTTCAGATACGCAGTATTTT
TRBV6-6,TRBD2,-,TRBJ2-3,CASSRRLAGAEGTQYF,TGTGCCAGCAGCCGGCGACTAGCGGGGGCCGAAGGTACGCAGTATTTT
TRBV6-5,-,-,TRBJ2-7,CASRNTGTGEQYF,TGTGCCAGCAGGAACACAGGGACCGGCGAGCAGTACTTC
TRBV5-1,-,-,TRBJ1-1,CASSLWGRGAFF,TGCGCCAGCAGCTTGTGGGGAAGGGGAGCTTTCTTT
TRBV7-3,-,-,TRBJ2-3,CASSPDFSDTQYF,TGTGCCAGCAGCCCCGACTTCTCAGATACGCAGTATTTT
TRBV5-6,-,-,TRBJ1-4,CASSLGTKGKLFF,TGTGCCAGCAGCTTGGGGACAAAAGGAAAACTGTTTTTT
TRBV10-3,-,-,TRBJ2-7,CAISEWEEQYF,TGTGCCATCAGTGAGTGGGAGGAGCAGTACTTC
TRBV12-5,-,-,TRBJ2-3,CASGSDKYRSTQYF,TGTGCTAGTGGTTCGGACAAGTACAGAAGTACGCAGTATTTT
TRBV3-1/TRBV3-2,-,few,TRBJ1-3,CASSHRGGSGNTIYF,TGTGCCAGCAGCCACCGTGGGGGCTCTGGAAACACCATATATTTT
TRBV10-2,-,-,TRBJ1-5,CATGPGQINQPQHF,TGCGCCACCGGGCCCGGACAGATCAATCAGCCCCAGCATTTT
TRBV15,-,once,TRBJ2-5,CATSRGRETQYF,TGTGCCACCAGCAGGGGGCGAGAGACCCAGTACTTC
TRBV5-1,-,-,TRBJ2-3,CASSMADSTDTQYF,TGCGCCAGCAGCATGGCGGACAGCACAGATACGCAGTATTTT
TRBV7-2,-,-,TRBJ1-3,CASSLRTVPGNTIYF,TGTGCCAGCAGCCTACGGACGGTGCCTGGAAACACCATATATTTT
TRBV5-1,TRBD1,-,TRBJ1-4,CASSRTGGGGDEKLFF,TGCGCCAGCAGCAGGACAGGGGGAGGGGGAGATGAAAAACTGTTTTTT
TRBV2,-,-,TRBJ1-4,CASSEANRVGEKLFF,TGTGCCAGCAGTGAAGCCAACAGGGTCGGGGAAAAACTGTTTTTT
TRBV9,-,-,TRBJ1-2,CASSVNADYGYTF,TGTGCCAGCAGCGTAAATGCAGACTATGGCTACACCTTC
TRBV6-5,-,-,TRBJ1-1,CASRSGTTGNTEAFF,TGTGCCAGCAGATCCGGGACGACGGGGAACACTGAAGCTTTCTTT
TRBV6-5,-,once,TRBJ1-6,CASSSLLSPNPPLHF,TGTGCCAGCAGTTCCCTACTTTCTCCTAATCCACCCCTCCACTTT
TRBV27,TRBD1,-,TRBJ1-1,CASRVQGMNTEAFF,TGTGCCAGCAGGGTACAGGGGATGAACACTGAAGCTTTCTTT
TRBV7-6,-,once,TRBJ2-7,CASSSAVTYEQYF,TGTGCCAGCAGCTCAGCGGTGACCTACGAGCAGTACTTC
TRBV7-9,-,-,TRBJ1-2,CASSPRPQADYGYTF,TGTGCCAGCAGCCCCCGGCCACAGGCCGACTATGGCTACACCTTC
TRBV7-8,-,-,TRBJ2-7,CASSLAPISYEQYF,TGTGCCAGCAGCTTAGCGCCCATCTCCTACGAGCAGTACTTC